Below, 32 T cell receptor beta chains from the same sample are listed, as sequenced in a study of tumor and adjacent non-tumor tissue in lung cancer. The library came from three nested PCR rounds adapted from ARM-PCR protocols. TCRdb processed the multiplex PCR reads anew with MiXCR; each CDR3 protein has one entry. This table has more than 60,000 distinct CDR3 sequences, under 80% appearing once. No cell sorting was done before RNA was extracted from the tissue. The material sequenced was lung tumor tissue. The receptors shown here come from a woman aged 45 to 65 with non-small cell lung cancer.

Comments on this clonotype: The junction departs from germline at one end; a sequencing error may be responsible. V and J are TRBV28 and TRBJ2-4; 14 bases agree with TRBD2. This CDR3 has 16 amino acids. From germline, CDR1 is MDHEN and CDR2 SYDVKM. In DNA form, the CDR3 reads TGTGCTACGGGACTAGCGGGAGAACTAACCAAAACCATTCAGAACTTC. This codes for CATGLAGELTKTIQNF.

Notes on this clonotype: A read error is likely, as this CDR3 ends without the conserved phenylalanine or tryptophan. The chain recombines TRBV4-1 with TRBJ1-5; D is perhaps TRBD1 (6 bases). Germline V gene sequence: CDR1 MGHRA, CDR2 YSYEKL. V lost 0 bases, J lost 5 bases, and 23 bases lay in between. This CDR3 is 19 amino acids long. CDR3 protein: CASSQDVGARGRGYQPQHS. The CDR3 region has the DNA TGCGCCAGCAGCCAAGATGTGGGCGCAAGGGGCAGGGGCTATCAGCCCCAGCATTCT.

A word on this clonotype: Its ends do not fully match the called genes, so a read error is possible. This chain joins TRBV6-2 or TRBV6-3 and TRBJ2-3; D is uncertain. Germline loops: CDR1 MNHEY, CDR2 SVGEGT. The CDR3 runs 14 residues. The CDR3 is CTSSPPRLGDTQYF. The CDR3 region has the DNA TGTACCAGCAGTCCCCCCCGCCTCGGGGATACGCAGTATTTT.

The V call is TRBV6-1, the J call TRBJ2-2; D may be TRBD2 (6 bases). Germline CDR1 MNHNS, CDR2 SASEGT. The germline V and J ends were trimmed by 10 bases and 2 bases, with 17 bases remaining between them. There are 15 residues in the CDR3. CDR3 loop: CANIISGGNTGELFF. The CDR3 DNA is TGTGCCAACATCATTAGCGGTGGCAACACCGGGGAGCTGTTTTTT.

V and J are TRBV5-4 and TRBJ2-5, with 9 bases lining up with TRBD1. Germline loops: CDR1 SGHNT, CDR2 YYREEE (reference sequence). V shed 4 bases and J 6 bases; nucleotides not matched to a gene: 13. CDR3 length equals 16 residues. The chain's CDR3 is CASSARQGDSRKTQYF. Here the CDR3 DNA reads TGTGCCAGCAGCGCAAGACAGGGGGACAGTCGAAAGACCCAGTACTTC. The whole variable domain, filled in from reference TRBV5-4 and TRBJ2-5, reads ETGVTQSPTHLIKTRGQQVTLRCSSQSGHNTVSWYQQALGQGPQFIFQYYREEENGRGNFPPRFSGLQFPNYSSELNVNALELDDSALYLCASSARQGDSRKTQYFGPGTRLLVL.

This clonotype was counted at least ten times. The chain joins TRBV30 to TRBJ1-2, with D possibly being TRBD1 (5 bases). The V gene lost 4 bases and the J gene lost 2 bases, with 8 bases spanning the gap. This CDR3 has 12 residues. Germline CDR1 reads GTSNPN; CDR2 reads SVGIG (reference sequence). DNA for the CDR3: TGTGCCTGGAAGGGACGGAACTATGGCTACACCTTC. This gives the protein CAWKGRNYGYTF.

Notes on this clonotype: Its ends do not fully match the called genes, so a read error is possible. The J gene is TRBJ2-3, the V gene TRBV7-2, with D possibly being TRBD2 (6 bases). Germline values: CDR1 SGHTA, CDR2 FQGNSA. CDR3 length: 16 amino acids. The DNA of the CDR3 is TGTGCCAGTAGGTTCCCTCTAGCGAGGACTTTGGATACGCAGTGTTTT. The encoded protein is CASRFPLARTLDTQCF.

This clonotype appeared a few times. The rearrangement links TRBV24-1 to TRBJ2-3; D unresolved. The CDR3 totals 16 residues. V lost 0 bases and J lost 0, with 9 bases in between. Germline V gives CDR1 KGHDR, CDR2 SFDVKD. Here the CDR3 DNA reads TGTGCCACCAGTGATTTGGTTTTTGGGAGCACAGATACGCAGTATTTT. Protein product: CATSDLVFGSTDTQYF.

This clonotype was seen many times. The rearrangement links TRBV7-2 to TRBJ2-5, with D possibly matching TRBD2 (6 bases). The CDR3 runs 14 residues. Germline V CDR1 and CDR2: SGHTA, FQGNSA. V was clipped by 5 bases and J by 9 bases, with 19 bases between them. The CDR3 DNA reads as TGTGCCAGCAGCCCCGGGACTGCGAGTACGGCCCAGTACTTC. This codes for CASSPGTASTAQYF.

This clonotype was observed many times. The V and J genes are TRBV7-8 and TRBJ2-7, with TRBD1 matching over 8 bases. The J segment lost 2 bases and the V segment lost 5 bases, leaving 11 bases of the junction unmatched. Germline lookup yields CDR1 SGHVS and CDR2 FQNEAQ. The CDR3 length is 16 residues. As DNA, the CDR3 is TGTGCCAGCAGCCCTAGAGGCGGACAGGGAACCTACGAGCAGTACTTC. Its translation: CASSPRGGQGTYEQYF. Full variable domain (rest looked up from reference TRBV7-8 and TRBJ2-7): GAGVSQSPRYKVAKRGQDVALRCDPISGHVSLFWYQQALGQGPEFLTYFQNEAQLDKSGLPSDRFFAERPEGSVSTLKIQRTQQEDSAVYLCASSPRGGQGTYEQYFGPGTRLTVT.

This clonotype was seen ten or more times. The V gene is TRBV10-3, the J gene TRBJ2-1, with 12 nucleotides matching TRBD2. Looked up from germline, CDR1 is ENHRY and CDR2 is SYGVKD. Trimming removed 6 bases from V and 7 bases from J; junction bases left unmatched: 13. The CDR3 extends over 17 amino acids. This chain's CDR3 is CAIRSQNLAGGPNEQFF. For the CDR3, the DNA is TGTGCCATCAGATCACAAAATCTAGCGGGAGGGCCGAATGAGCAGTTCTTC.

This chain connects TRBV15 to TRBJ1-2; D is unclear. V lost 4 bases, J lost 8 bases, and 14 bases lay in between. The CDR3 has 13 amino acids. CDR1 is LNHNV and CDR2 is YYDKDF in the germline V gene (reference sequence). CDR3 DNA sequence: TGTGCCACCAGCACGTACAGCGTTCTGGGCTACACCTTC. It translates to CATSTYSVLGYTF.

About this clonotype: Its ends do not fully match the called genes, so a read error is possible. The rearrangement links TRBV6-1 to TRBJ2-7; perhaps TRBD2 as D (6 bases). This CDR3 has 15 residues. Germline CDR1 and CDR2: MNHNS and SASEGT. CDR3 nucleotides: TGTGCCAGCAGCCCGGGACTTGAGGCATACTACGAGCGGTACTTC. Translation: CASSPGLEAYYERYF.

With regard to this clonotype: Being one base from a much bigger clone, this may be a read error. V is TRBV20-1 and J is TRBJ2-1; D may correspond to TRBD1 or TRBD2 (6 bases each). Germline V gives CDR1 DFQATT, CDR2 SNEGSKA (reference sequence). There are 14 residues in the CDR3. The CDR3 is CSSRGGLDYNEQFF. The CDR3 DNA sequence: TGCAGTTCTAGAGGGGGACTGGATTACAATGAGCAGTTCTTC.

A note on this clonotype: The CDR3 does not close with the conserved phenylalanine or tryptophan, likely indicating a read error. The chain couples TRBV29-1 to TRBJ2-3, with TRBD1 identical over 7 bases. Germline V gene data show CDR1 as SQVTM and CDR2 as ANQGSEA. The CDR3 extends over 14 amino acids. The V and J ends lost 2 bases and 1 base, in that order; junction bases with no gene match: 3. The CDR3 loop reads CSVEPTGCTDTQYI. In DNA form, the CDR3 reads TGCAGCGTTGAACCGACAGGGTGCACAGATACGCAGTATATT.

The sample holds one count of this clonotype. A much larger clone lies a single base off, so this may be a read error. CDR3 sequence: CASWKWGMGYTF. The CDR3, as DNA: TGTGCCAGCTGGAAGTGGGGCATGGGCTACACCTTC. The chain has TRBV11-2 and TRBJ1-2; possible D gene TRBD1, 5 bases. V lost 8 bases and J 8 bases, leaving 15 bases between the germline ends. The germline V gene has CDR1 SGHAT and CDR2 FQNNGV. This CDR3 has 12 amino acids.

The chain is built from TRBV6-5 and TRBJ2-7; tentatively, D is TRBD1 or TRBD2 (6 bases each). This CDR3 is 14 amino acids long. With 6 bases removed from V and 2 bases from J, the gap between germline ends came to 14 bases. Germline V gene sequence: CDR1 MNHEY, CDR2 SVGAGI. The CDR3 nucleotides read TGTGCCAGCAGCTGGGGGCGGGATCCCTACGAGCAGTACTTC. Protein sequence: CASSWGRDPYEQYF.

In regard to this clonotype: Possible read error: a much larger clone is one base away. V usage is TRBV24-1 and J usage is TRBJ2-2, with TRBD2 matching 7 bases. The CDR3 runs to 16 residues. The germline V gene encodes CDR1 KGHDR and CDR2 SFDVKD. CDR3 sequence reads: CVTSDPSSGIGGELFF. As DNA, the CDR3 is TGTGTCACCAGTGACCCCAGCAGCGGGATCGGCGGGGAGCTGTTTTTT.

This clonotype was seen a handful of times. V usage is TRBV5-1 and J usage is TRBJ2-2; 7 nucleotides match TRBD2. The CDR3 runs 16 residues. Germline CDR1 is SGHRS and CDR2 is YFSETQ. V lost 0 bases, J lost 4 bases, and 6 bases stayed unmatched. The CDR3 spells CASSLARGRLTGELFF. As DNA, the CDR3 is TGCGCCAGCAGCTTGGCGCGCGGGAGACTCACCGGGGAGCTGTTTTTT.

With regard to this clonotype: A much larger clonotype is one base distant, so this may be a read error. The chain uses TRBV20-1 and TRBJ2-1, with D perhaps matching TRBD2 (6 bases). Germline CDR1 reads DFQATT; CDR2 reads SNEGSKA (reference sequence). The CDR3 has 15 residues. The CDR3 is CNASPPGLSYNEQFF. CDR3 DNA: TGCAATGCTAGCCCCCCGGGACTCAGCTACAATGAGCAGTTCTTC.

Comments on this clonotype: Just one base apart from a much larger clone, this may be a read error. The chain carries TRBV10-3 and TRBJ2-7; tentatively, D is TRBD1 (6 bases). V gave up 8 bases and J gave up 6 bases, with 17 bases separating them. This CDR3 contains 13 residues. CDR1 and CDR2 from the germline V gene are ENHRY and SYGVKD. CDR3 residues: CAIEGVPHSEQYF. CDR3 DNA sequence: TGTGCCATCGAGGGGGTACCCCACTCCGAGCAGTACTTC.

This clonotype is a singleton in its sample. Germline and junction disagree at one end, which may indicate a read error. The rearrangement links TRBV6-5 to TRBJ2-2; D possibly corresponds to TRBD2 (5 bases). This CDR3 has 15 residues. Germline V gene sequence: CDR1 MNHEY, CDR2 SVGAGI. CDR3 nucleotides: TGTGCCAGCAGTCAGTCTCCGTTTCCCACCGGGGAGCTGTTTTTC. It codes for CASSQSPFPTGELFF.

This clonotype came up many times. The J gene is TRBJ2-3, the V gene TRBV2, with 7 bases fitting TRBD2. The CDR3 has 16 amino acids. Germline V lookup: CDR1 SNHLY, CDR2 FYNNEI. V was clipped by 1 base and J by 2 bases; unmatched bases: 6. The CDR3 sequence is CASSEGASGYTDTQYF. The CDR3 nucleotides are TGTGCCAGCAGTGAAGGAGCTAGCGGCTACACAGATACGCAGTATTTT. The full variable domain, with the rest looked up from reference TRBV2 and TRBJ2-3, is EPEVTQTPSHQVTQMGQEVILRCVPISNHLYFYWYRQILGQKVEFLVSFYNNEISEKSEIFDDQFSVERPDGSNFTLKIRSTKLEDSAMYFCASSEGASGYTDTQYFGPGTRLTVL.

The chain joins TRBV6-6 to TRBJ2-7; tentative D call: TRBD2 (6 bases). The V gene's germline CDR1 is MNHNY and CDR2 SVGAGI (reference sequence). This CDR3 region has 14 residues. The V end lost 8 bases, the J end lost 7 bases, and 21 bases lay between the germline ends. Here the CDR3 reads CASRGGLGTKEQYF. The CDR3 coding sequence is TGTGCCAGCCGTGGGGGACTCGGGACGAAAGAGCAGTACTTC.

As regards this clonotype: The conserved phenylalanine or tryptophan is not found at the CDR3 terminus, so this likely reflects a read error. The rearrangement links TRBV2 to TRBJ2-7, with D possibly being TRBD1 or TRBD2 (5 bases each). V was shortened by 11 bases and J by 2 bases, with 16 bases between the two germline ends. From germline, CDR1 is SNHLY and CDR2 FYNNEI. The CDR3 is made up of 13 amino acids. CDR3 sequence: CASKRDAAYEQYL. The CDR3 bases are TGTGCCTCTAAAAGGGACGCCGCCTACGAGCAGTACCTC.

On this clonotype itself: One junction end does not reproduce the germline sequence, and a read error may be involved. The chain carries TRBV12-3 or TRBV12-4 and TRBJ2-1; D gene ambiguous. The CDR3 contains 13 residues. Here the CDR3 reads CASNLPPRYEHFF. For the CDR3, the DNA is TGTGCCAGCAATTTACCTCCGCGGTATGAGCACTTCTTC.

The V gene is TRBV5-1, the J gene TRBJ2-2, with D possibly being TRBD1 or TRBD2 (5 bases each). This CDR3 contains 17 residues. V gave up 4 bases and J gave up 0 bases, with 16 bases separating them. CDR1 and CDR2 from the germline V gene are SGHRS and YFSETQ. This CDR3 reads CASSEYRDHANTGELFF. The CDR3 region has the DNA TGCGCCAGCAGCGAATACCGGGACCACGCGAACACCGGGGAGCTGTTTTTT.

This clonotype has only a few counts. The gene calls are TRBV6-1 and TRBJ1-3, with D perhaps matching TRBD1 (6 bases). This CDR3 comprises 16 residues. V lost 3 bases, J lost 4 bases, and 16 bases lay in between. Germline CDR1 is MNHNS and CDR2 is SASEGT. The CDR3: CASSDPGQWSGNTIYF. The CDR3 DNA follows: TGTGCCAGCAGTGACCCAGGACAGTGGTCGGGAAACACCATATATTTT.

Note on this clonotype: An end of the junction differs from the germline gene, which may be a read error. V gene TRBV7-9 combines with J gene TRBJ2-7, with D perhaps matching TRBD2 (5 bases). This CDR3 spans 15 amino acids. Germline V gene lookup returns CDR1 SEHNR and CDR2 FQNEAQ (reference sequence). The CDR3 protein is CASSLTGIGSHEQYF. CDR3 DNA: TGTGCCAGCAGCCTGACCGGGATAGGGAGCCACGAGCAGTACTTT.

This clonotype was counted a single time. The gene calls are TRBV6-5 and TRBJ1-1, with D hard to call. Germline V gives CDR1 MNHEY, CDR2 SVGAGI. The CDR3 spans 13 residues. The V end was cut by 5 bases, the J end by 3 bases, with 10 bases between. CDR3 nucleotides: TGTGCCAGCAGTCACCCAAGGGACACTGAAGCTTTCTTT. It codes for CASSHPRDTEAFF.

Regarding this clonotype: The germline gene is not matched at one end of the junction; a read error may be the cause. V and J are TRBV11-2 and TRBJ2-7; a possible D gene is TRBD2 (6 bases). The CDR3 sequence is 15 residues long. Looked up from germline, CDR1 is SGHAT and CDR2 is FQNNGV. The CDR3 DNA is TGTGCCAGCAGCTCCCTCGGGACTGGCATCTACAAGCAGTACTTC. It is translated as CASSSLGTGIYKQYF. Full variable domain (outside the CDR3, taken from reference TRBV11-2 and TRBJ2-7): EAGVAQSPRYKIIEKRQSVAFWCNPISGHATLYWYQQILGQGPKLLIQFQNNGVVDDSQLPKDRFSAERLKGVDSTLKIQPAKLEDSAVYLCASSSLGTGIYKQYFGPGTRLTVT.

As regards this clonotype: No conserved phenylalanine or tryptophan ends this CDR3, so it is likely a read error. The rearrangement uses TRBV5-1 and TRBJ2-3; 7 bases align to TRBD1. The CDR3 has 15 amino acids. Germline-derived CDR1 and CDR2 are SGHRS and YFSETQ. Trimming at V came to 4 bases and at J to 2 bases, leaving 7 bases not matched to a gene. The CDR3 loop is CASSNRGGDTDTQYL. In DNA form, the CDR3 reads TGCGCCAGCAGCAATAGAGGGGGCGACACAGATACGCAGTATCTT.